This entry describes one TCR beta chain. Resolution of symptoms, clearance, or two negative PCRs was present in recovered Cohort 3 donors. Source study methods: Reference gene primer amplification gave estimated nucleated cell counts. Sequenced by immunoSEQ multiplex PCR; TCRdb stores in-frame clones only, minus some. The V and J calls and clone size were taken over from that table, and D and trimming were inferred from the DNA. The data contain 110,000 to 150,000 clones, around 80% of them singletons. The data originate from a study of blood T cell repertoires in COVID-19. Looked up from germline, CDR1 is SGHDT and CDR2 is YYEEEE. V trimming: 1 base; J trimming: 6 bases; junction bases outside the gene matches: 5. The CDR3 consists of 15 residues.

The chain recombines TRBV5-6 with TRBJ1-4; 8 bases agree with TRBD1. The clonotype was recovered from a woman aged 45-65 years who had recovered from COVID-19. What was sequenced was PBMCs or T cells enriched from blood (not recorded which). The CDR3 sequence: CASSLSPTGDEKLFF. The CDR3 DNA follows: TGTGCCAGCAGCTTGAGCCCGACAGGGGATGAAAAACTGTTTTTT.